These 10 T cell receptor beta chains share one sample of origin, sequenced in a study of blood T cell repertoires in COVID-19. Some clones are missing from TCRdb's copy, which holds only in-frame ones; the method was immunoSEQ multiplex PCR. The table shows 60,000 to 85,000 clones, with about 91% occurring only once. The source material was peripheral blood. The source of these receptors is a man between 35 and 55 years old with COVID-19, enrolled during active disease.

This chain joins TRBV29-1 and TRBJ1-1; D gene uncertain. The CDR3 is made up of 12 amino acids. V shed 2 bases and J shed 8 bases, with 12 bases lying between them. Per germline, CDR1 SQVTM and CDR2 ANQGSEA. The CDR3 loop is CSVEWAGREAFF. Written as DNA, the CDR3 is TGCAGCGTTGAATGGGCGGGGAGGGAAGCTTTCTTT.

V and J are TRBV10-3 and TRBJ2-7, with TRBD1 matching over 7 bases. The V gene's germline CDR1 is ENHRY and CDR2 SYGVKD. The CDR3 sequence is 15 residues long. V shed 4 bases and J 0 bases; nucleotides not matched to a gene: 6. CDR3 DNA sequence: TGTGCCATCAGTGTCCGCTGGGACAGCTCCTACGAGCAGTACTTC. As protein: CAISVRWDSSYEQYF.

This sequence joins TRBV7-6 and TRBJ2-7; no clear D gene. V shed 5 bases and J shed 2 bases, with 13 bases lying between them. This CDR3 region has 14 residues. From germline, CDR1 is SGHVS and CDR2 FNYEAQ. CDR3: CASSNADAAYEQYF. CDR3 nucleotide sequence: TGTGCCAGCAGCAATGCCGATGCAGCCTACGAGCAGTACTTC.

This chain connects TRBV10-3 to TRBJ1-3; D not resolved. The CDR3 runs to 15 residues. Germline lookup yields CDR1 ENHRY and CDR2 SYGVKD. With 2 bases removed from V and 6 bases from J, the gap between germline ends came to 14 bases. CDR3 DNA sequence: TGTGCCATCAGTGAGGAGGCCTCAACACTAAACACCATATATTTT. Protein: CAISEEASTLNTIYF.

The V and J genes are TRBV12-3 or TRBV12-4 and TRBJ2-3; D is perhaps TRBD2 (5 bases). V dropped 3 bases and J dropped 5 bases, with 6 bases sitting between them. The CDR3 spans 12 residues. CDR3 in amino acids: CASSLGVDTQYF. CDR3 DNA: TGTGCCAGCAGTTTGGGAGTAGATACGCAGTATTTT.

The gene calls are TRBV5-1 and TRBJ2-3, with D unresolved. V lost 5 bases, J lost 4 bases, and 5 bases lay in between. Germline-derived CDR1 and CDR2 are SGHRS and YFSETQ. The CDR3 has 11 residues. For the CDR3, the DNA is TGCGCCAGCAGTGTCGCAGATACGCAGTATTTT. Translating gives CASSVADTQYF.

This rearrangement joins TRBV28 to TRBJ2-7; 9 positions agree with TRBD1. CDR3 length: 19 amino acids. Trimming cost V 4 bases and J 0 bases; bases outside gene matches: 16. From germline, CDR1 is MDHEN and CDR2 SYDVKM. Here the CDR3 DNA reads TGTGCCAGCAGTTCGCCGGGACAGGGAAGGCCCTACAACTCCTACGAGCAGTACTTC. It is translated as CASSSPGQGRPYNSYEQYF.

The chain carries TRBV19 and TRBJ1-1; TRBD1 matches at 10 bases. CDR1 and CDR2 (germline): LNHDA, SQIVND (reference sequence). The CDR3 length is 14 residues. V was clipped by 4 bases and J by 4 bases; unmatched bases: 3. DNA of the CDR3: TGTGCCAGTAGTAAGGACAGGGGGTCCACTGAAGCTTTCTTT. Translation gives CASSKDRGSTEAFF.

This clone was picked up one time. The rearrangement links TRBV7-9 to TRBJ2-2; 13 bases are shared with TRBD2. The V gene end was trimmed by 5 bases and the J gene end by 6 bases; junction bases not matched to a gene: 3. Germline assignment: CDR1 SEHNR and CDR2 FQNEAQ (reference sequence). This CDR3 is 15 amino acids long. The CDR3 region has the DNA TGTGCCAGCAGCAAGACTAGCGGGGGGCCCGGGGAGCTGTTTTTT. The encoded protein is CASSKTSGGPGELFF.

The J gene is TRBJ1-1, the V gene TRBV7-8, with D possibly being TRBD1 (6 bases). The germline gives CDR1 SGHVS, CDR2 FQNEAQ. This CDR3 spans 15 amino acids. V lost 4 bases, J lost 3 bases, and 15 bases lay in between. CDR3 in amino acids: CASSSLRGQDTEAFF. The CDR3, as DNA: TGTGCCAGCAGCTCACTCAGGGGTCAGGACACTGAAGCTTTCTTT.